These 10 T cell receptor beta chains were sequenced from one sample in a study of cytomegalovirus exposure and HLA in healthy donors. The PCR made use of 60 Vbeta and 13 Jbeta primers. Here immunoSEQ multiplex PCR was the method, and the copy in TCRdb shows in-frame clones only, minus some. This sample carries around 200,000 clones, around 83% of them seen once, and the ten largest clones take 1.3% to 1.5%. The material sequenced was PBMCs. These receptors came from a girl aged 5-17 years in good health and CMV-seronegative.

This clone appeared a single time. J is TRBJ2-1 and V is TRBV19, with 13 positions matching TRBD2. The CDR3 is 17 amino acids. V trimming: 4 bases; J trimming: 7 bases; junction bases outside the gene matches: 10. Germline CDR1 LNHDA, CDR2 SQIVND (reference sequence). Written as DNA, the CDR3 is TGTGCCAGTAGTAGTTTCCCCGGGACTAGCGGGAAAAATGAGCAGTTCTTC. Translated, it gives CASSSFPGTSGKNEQFF.

In the case of this clone: This same CDR3 is encoded by further DNA sequences in the sample. This chain connects TRBV25-1 to TRBJ1-2, with 9 bases lining up with TRBD1. CDR3 length: 13 amino acids. CDR1 is MGHDK, CDR2 SYGVNS, per germline. The V and J ends lost 6 bases and 8 bases, in that order; junction bases with no gene match: 7. CDR3 sequence (DNA): TGTGCCAGCAGCGACCTGACAGGGGGGGGCTACACCTTC. This gives the protein CASSDLTGGGYTF.

The J gene is TRBJ2-3, the V gene TRBV15; D is undetermined. Trimming pared 0 bases from V and 2 bases from J, leaving 9 bases between. This CDR3 is 15 amino acids long. Germline lookup yields CDR1 LNHNV and CDR2 YYDKDF (reference sequence). The CDR3 loop reads CATSREGTYTDTQYF. Here the CDR3 DNA reads TGTGCCACCAGCAGAGAGGGCACCTACACAGATACGCAGTATTTT.

The table lists this clone with a few counts. The sample holds other DNA sequences that translate to the same CDR3. J is TRBJ1-1 and V is TRBV18, with D perhaps TRBD1 (5 bases). The CDR3 length is 14 residues. V gave up 3 bases and J gave up 1 base, with 9 bases separating them. Germline V lookup: CDR1 KGHSH, CDR2 LQKENI. The CDR3 sequence is CASSPAGGNTEAFF. CDR3 coding DNA: TGTGCCAGCTCACCCGCCGGGGGGAACACTGAAGCTTTCTTT.

The CDR3, as DNA: TGTGCCAGCAGCTTCATGGAGACCCAGTACTTC. This gives the protein CASSFMETQYF. V is TRBV7-9 and J is TRBJ2-5, with D unresolved. Germline CDR1 reads SEHNR; CDR2 reads FQNEAQ (reference sequence). CDR3 size: 11 residues. Deletions cut 3 bases from V and 5 bases from J, with 4 bases between.

This chain's CDR3 is CASSLNGDEKLFF. Written as DNA, the CDR3 is TGTGCCAGCAGTTTAAACGGAGATGAAAAACTGTTTTTT. This chain joins TRBV28 and TRBJ1-4; D unclear. CDR1 MDHEN and CDR2 SYDVKM come from the germline V gene. Trimming cost V 2 bases and J 6 bases, with 7 bases left between them. This CDR3 spans 13 amino acids. Drawing the rest from reference TRBV28 and TRBJ1-4, the complete variable domain is DVKVTQSSRYLVKRTGEKVFLECVQDMDHENMFWYRQDPGLGLRLIYFSYDVKMKEKGDIPEGYSVSREKKERFSLILESASTNQTSMYLCASSLNGDEKLFFGSGTQLSVL.

This clone was observed a single time. The chain recombines TRBV30 with TRBJ1-2; D is possibly TRBD1 (6 bases). Between the trimmed V and J ends, which lost 0 bases and 5 bases, there was a span of 19 bases. The germline V gene has CDR1 GTSNPN and CDR2 SVGIG (reference sequence). The CDR3 is 16 amino acids. CDR3 sequence: CAWSVPRRGGGYGYTF. The CDR3, as DNA: TGTGCCTGGAGTGTACCAAGAAGGGGGGGAGGTTATGGCTACACCTTC.

The genes are TRBV28 and TRBJ2-3; 9 bases fit TRBD2. CDR1 MDHEN and CDR2 SYDVKM come from the germline V gene. V gave up 6 bases and J gave up 8 bases; unmatched junction bases: 15. The CDR3 extends over 16 amino acids. Here the CDR3 reads CASSPQRGARGATQYF. CDR3 nucleotide sequence: TGTGCCAGCAGCCCGCAGCGGGGGGCGAGAGGCGCTACGCAGTATTTT.

The V gene is TRBV14, the J gene TRBJ1-1; no clear D. Germline lookup yields CDR1 SGHDN and CDR2 FVKESK. The CDR3 contains 15 residues. Between the trimmed V and J ends, which lost 8 bases and 1 base, there was a span of 17 bases. CDR3 residues: CASSGLHGENTEAFF. DNA for the CDR3: TGTGCCAGCTCTGGGTTGCATGGAGAGAACACTGAAGCTTTCTTT.

The chain couples TRBV28 to TRBJ2-1, with 9 bases that match TRBD2. The CDR3 contains 16 residues. Trimming cost V 6 bases and J 3 bases; bases outside gene matches: 9. Germline V CDR1 and CDR2: MDHEN, SYDVKM. CDR3 coding DNA: TGTGCCAGCAGCCTCCCGCGGGGGGGGGACTACAATGAGCAGTTCTTC. Translated: CASSLPRGGDYNEQFF.